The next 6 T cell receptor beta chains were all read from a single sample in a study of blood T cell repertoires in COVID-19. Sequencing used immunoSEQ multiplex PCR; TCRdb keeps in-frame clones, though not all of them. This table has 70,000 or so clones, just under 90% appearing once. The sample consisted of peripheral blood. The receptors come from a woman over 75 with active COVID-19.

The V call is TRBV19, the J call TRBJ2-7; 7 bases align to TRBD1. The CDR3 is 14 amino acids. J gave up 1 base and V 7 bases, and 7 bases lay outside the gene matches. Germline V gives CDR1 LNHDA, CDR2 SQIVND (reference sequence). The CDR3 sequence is CASNKGAQSYEQYF. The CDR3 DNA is TGTGCCAGTAACAAGGGGGCACAGTCCTACGAGCAGTACTTC.

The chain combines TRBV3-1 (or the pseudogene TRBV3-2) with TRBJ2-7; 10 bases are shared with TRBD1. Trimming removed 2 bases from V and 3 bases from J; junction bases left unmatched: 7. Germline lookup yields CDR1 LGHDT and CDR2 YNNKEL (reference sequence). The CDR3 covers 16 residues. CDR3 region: CASSQLPGTGDYEQYF. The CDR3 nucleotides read TGTGCCAGCAGCCAATTGCCCGGGACAGGGGACTACGAGCAGTACTTC.

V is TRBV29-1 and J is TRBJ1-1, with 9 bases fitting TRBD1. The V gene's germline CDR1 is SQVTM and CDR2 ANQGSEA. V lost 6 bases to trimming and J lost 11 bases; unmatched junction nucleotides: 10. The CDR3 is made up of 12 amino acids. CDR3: CSVAGQGRVAFF. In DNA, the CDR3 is TGCAGCGTCGCTGGACAGGGGCGGGTCGCTTTCTTT.

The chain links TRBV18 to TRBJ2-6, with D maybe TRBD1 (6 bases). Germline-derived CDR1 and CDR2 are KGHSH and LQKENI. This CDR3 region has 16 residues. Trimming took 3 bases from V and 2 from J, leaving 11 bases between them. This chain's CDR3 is CASSPEQGTGANVLTF. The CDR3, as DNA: TGTGCCAGCTCACCGGAGCAGGGGACTGGGGCCAACGTCCTGACTTTC.

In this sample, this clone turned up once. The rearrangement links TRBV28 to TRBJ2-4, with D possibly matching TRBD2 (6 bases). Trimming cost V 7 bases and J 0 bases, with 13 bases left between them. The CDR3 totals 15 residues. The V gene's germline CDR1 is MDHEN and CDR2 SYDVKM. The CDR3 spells CASTKAGIAKNIQYF. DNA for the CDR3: TGTGCCAGCACCAAGGCGGGAATAGCCAAAAACATTCAGTACTTC.

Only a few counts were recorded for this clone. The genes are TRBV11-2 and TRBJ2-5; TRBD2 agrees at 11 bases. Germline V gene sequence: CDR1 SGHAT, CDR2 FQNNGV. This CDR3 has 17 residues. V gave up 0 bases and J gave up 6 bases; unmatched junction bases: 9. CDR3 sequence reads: CASSLDLSGRGGKTQYF. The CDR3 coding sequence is TGTGCCAGCAGCTTAGATCTTAGCGGGAGGGGGGGGAAGACCCAGTACTTC. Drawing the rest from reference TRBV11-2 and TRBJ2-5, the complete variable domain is EAGVAQSPRYKIIEKRQSVAFWCNPISGHATLYWYQQILGQGPKLLIQFQNNGVVDDSQLPKDRFSAERLKGVDSTLKIQPAKLEDSAVYLCASSLDLSGRGGKTQYFGPGTRLLVL.